This entry lists 19 T cell receptor beta chains sequenced from one sample in a study of neurological immune-mediated disorders. TCRdb reprocessed the 5' RACE reads with MiXCR, giving one entry per CDR3 protein. The sample lists about 62,000 distinct CDR3 sequences; over 3.5% were seen once. Material: PBMCs. These receptors were collected from a woman aged 50 to 60 with multiple sclerosis.

This clonotype has a count of ten or more. This chain links TRBV12-3 or TRBV12-4 with TRBJ2-5; D unclear. This CDR3 contains 13 residues. V dropped 1 base and J dropped 3 bases, with 6 bases sitting between them. The CDR3 sequence: CASSLGRKETQYF. CDR3 coding DNA: TGTGCCAGCAGTTTAGGGCGGAAAGAGACCCAGTACTTC.

This clonotype was seen repeatedly, ten times or more. The chain recombines TRBV20-1 with TRBJ1-1; possibly TRBD1 for D (5 bases). The CDR3 loop spans 16 amino acids. Germline values: CDR1 DFQATT, CDR2 SNEGSKA (reference sequence). Trimming pared 2 bases from V and 4 bases from J, leaving 20 bases between. The CDR3, as DNA: TGCAGTGCTAGACCTTATTCCGGGGGTGTGGGCACTGAAGCTTTCTTT. Translating it yields CSARPYSGGVGTEAFF.

This clonotype was seen repeatedly, ten times or more. This chain joins TRBV28 and TRBJ2-1; TRBD2 agrees at 12 bases. From germline, CDR1 is MDHEN and CDR2 SYDVKM. V was pared by 6 bases and J by 5 bases, with 5 bases of the junction left unmatched. CDR3 size: 15 residues. CDR3 loop: CASSPLAGGDNEQFF. CDR3 sequence (DNA): TGTGCCAGCAGCCCACTAGCGGGAGGCGACAATGAGCAGTTCTTC.

This clonotype was seen at least ten times. V and J are TRBV7-2 and TRBJ1-2, with 7 bases aligning to TRBD1. The CDR3 runs 14 residues. Germline assignment: CDR1 SGHTA and CDR2 FQGNSA. Losses at the gene ends were 2 bases for V and 6 bases for J; bases not matched to a gene: 6. The CDR3 sequence is CASSLQGGTDGYTF. The CDR3 region has the DNA TGTGCCAGCAGCTTACAAGGGGGCACGGATGGCTACACCTTC. The whole variable domain, filled in from reference TRBV7-2 and TRBJ1-2, reads GAGVSQSPSNKVTEKGKDVELRCDPISGHTALYWYRQSLGQGLEFLIYFQGNSAPDKSGLPSDRFSAERTGGSVSTLTIQRTQQEDSAVYLCASSLQGGTDGYTFGSGTRLTVV.

The rearrangement uses TRBV12-3 or TRBV12-4 and TRBJ2-7; D perhaps matches TRBD1 (5 bases). The CDR3 has 14 residues. Trimming cost V 2 bases and J 4 bases, with 12 bases left between them. The CDR3 DNA is TGTGCCAGCAGTTTAAAGGGGTCTCCATACGAGCAGTACTTC. As protein: CASSLKGSPYEQYF.

There are many counts of this clonotype. The chain joins TRBV29-1 to TRBJ2-1; 8 bases agree with TRBD2. The junction had 9 bases not matched to a gene; V was cut back by 7 bases and J by 4 bases. The CDR3 runs to 14 residues. The germline CDR1 and CDR2 sequences are SQVTM and ANQGSEA. CDR3 sequence: CSADGLAGYNEQFF. The CDR3 bases are TGCAGCGCGGACGGACTAGCTGGATACAATGAGCAGTTCTTC.

This clonotype was seen many times. The rearrangement links TRBV7-9 to TRBJ1-3, with D hard to call. The CDR3 spans 14 residues. Trimming took off 5 bases at V and 0 bases at J, with 8 bases between the two ends. Germline V gene sequence: CDR1 SEHNR, CDR2 FQNEAQ (reference sequence). In DNA, the CDR3 is TGTGCCAGCAGCCCATACTCCTCTGGAAACACCATATATTTT. Amino acids: CASSPYSSGNTIYF.

Ten or more counts support this clonotype. V and J are TRBV7-9 and TRBJ2-2; perhaps D is TRBD1 or TRBD2 (5 bases each). The CDR3 runs to 18 residues. CDR1 SEHNR and CDR2 FQNEAQ come from the germline V gene (reference sequence). Trimming removed 1 base at V and 0 bases at J, with 15 bases between. This CDR3 reads CASSLGMGPSPNTGELFF. The CDR3 DNA reads as TGTGCCAGCAGCTTAGGAATGGGACCGAGTCCGAACACCGGGGAGCTGTTTTTT.

This clonotype has at least ten counts. The J gene is TRBJ2-7, the V gene TRBV10-3; 14 bases map to TRBD2. With V trimmed by 7 bases and J by 3 bases, 8 bases remained unmatched. The CDR3 sequence is 16 residues long. Germline V CDR1 and CDR2: ENHRY, SYGVKD. The CDR3 DNA is TGTGCCATCATGGGGACTAGCGGGAGCCAGATCTACGAGCAGTACTTC. It codes for CAIMGTSGSQIYEQYF.

V gene TRBV7-3 combines with J gene TRBJ2-2; D is ambiguous. The V end lost 2 bases, the J end lost 6 bases, and 7 bases lay between the germline ends. The length of the CDR3 is 13 residues. Per germline, CDR1 SGHTA and CDR2 FQGTGA. The CDR3 spells CASSLLLAGELFF. The CDR3 coding sequence is TGTGCCAGCAGCTTACTGCTGGCCGGGGAGCTGTTTTTT. The full variable domain, completed using reference TRBV7-3 and TRBJ2-2, is GAGVSQTPSNKVTEKGKYVELRCDPISGHTALYWYRQSLGQGPEFLIYFQGTGAADDSGLPNDRFFAVRPEGSVSTLKIQRTERGDSAVYLCASSLLLAGELFFGEGSRLTVL.

This clonotype was recorded many times. The chain links TRBV5-5 to TRBJ1-2, with D perhaps matching TRBD1 (5 bases). Trimming pared 4 bases from V and 4 bases from J, leaving 20 bases between. The CDR3 runs 16 residues. Germline assignment: CDR1 SGHKS and CDR2 YYEKEE (reference sequence). The CDR3 DNA reads TGTGCCAGCAGCGAAGGAGGGACGGCGCCCGGCTATGGCTACACCTTC. Its translation is CASSEGGTAPGYGYTF.

This clonotype has ten or more counts. This sequence joins TRBV24-1 and TRBJ1-2; 7 bases are shared with TRBD1. Germline V gene lookup returns CDR1 KGHDR and CDR2 SFDVKD. The CDR3 contains 13 residues. V lost 3 bases, J lost 7 bases, and 4 bases stayed unmatched. The CDR3: CATSDATGIGYTF. CDR3 in DNA: TGTGCCACCAGTGATGCGACAGGGATTGGCTACACCTTC.

This clonotype was seen at least ten times. The chain couples TRBV5-1 to TRBJ2-1, with D tentatively TRBD2 (6 bases). The CDR3 length is 14 residues. Looked up from germline, CDR1 is SGHRS and CDR2 is YFSETQ. Deletions cut 4 bases from V and 9 bases from J, with 17 bases between. In DNA form, the CDR3 reads TGCGCCAGCAGCCTCCGACTAGGGACTCTTGAGCAGTTCTTC. Encoded protein: CASSLRLGTLEQFF.

As for this clonotype: Compared with germline, one end of the junction differs, possibly owing to a read error. The chain uses TRBV7-9 and TRBJ1-5; possibly TRBD1 for D (6 bases). This CDR3 is 15 amino acids long. Germline CDR1 is SEHNR and CDR2 is FQNEAQ (reference sequence). CDR3 DNA: TGTGCCAGCAGCCCCGCGGGGTGGGACAATCAGCCCCAGAATTTT. This translates into CASSPAGWDNQPQNF.

This clonotype was picked up many times. The rearrangement links TRBV5-5 to TRBJ1-5, with D possibly being TRBD1 (5 bases). V dropped 2 bases and J dropped 1 base, with 10 bases sitting between them. Germline CDR1 and CDR2: SGHKS and YYEKEE (reference sequence). This CDR3 contains 15 residues. CDR3 protein: CASSFSQGSNQPQHF. The CDR3 nucleotides are TGTGCCAGCAGCTTCTCCCAGGGAAGCAATCAGCCCCAGCATTTT.

The J gene is TRBJ2-7, the V gene TRBV7-8; possible D gene TRBD1, 6 bases. The CDR3 runs 14 residues. Between the trimmed V and J ends, which lost 1 base and 3 bases, there was a span of 10 bases. Germline V gene data show CDR1 as SGHVS and CDR2 as FQNEAQ. For the CDR3, the DNA is TGTGCCAGCAGCTTAGAGGCAGGGGTCTACGAGCAGTACTTC. Translating it yields CASSLEAGVYEQYF.

In its sample, this clonotype was seen many times. The chain's CDR3 is CSARSPGQGAAYEQYF. CDR3 DNA: TGCAGTGCTAGATCTCCCGGACAGGGGGCGGCCTACGAGCAGTACTTC. This chain uses TRBV20-1 with TRBJ2-7; 11 nucleotides agree with TRBD1. Losses at the gene ends were 2 bases for V and 2 bases for J; bases not matched to a gene: 8. The germline V gene encodes CDR1 DFQATT and CDR2 SNEGSKA (reference sequence). This CDR3 has 16 amino acids.

This clonotype was recorded many times. This chain uses TRBV4-3 with TRBJ2-1, with 11 bases matching TRBD1. CDR3 length equals 16 residues. After removal of 4 bases from V and 2 bases from J, the junction contained 4 bases not matched to a gene. CDR1 and CDR2 (germline): LGHNA, YSLEER. The CDR3 DNA sequence: TGCGCCAGCAGCCCTCGGACAGGGGGCACCTACAATGAGCAGTTCTTC. Amino acids: CASSPRTGGTYNEQFF.

This clonotype was picked up many times. The chain employs TRBV9 and TRBJ1-2; D unclear. CDR1 is SGDLS and CDR2 is YYNGEE in the germline V gene. V lost 4 bases and J 2 bases, leaving 18 bases between the germline ends. The CDR3 extends over 16 amino acids. The CDR3 is CASSKSLRRRNYGYTF. In nucleotides, the CDR3 is TGTGCCAGCAGCAAGAGTTTGCGGAGGAGGAACTATGGCTACACCTTC.